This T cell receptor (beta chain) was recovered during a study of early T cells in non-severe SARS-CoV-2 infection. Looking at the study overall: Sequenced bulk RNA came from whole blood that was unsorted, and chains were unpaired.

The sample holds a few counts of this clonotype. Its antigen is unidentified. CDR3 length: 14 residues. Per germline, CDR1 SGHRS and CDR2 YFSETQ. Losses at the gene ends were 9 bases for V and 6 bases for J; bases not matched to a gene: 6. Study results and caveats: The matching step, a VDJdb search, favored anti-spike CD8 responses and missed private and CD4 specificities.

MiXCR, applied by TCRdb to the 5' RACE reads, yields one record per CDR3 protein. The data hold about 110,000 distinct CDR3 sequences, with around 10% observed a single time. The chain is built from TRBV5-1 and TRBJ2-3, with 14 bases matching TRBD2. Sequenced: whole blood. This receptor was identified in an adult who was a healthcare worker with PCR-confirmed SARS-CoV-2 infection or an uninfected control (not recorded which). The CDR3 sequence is CATTSGRGEDTQYF. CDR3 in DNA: TGCGCCACGACTAGCGGGAGGGGAGAGGATACGCAGTATTTT.